This T cell receptor (beta chain) was documented in a study of human versus mouse CDR3 diversity and MHC coevolution. Study outcomes and limitations: iCHAO1 estimated the human TCR beta repertoire at roughly 1.5 million clonotypes. Roughly six MHC II alleles selected the human T cells. The lowest clonal inequality scores came from most of the three human donors.

Assay: immunoSEQ multiplex PCR; the TCRdb copy retains only in-frame clones and omits some. The table has roughly 80,000 clones, around 95% seen once; the top ten hold approximately 1.4%. About this clone itself: What it binds is unknown.

The CDR3 consists of 14 residues. Germline CDR1 reads MNHEY; CDR2 reads SMNVEV (reference sequence). V was pared by 6 bases and J by 4 bases, with 6 bases of the junction left unmatched. The sequenced material came from naive CD4+ T cells from blood. Subset described: CD45RO-negative CD62L-positive naive CD4 T cells. The source of this sequence is a person aged 30 to 69 in good health. The chain is built from TRBV27 and TRBJ2-7; 10 nucleotides line up with TRBD2. This CDR3 reads CASRRTSGLYEQYF. Written as DNA, the CDR3 is TGTGCCAGCAGGAGGACTAGCGGACTATACGAGCAGTACTTC.